This T cell receptor (beta chain) originates from a study of T-cell reconstitution after alpha-beta-depleted transplantation in children. Study results and limitations: Expanded graft clones numbering several hundred reportedly gave rise to alpha-beta T cells about two months after transplant. The high TCRbeta diversity at day 60 in some patients came from surviving recipient T cells and thymic progenitors. The authors attributed T-cell counts and diversity one year after transplant mostly to newly produced T cells.

Library preparation (for TCRbeta) was performed with unique molecular identifiers. TCRdb reprocessed the PCR reads with MiXCR, giving one entry per CDR3 protein. The table shows about 340,000 distinct CDR3 sequences, with 15% to 20% occurring only once. The table lists this clonotype with a few counts. Its specificity is unknown. The CDR3 covers 19 residues. The V gene end was trimmed by 4 bases and the J gene end by 4 bases; junction bases not matched to a gene: 20. Looked up from germline, CDR1 is SQVTM and CDR2 is ANQGSEA. This receptor was taken from a male patient aged 2-10 years who had a stem cell transplant for acute lymphoblastic leukemia, so the T cells may come from the graft donor. Material: PBMCs, mostly from graft donor cells, obtained 360 days after TCRalphabeta/CD19-depleted stem cell transplant. The chain carries TRBV29-1 and TRBJ2-3, with 10 positions matching TRBD2. CDR3 protein: CSVVPSGRVPLSRPDTQYF. The CDR3 nucleotides read TGCAGCGTTGTCCCGAGCGGGAGGGTTCCCTTGTCTCGTCCAGATACGCAGTATTTT.